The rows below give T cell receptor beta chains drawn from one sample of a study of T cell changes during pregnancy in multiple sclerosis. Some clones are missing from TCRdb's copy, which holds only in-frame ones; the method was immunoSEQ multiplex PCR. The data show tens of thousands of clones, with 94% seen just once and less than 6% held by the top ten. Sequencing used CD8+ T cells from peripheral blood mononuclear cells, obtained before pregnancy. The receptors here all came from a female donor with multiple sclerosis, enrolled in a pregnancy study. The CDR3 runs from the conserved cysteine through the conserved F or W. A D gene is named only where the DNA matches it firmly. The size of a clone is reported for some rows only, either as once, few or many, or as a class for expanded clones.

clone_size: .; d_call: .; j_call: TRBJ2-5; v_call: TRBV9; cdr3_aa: CASSVAGAKTQYF; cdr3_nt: TGTGCCAGCAGCGTTGCAGGGGCAAAGACCCAGTACTTC
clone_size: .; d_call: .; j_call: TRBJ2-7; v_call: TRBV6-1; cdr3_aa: CASSARGTYEQYF; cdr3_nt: TGTGCCAGCAGTGCCAGGGGCACCTACGAGCAGTACTTC
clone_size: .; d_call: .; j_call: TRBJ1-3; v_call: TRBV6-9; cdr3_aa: CASSYSAGKGSGNTIYF; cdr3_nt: TGTGCCAGCAGTTATTCGGCAGGGAAGGGATCTGGAAACACCATATATTTT
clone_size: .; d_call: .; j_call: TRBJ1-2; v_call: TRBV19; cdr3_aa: CASSIAQGSGYGYTF; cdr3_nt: TGTGCCAGTAGTATAGCTCAGGGTAGCGGCTATGGCTACACCTTC
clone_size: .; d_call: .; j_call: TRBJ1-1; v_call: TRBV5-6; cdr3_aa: CASSLKGGGPEAFF; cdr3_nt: TGTGCCAGCAGCTTGAAGGGAGGGGGGCCTGAAGCTTTCTTT
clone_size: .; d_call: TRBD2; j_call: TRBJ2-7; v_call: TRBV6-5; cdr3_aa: CASSYSVGGDYYEQYF; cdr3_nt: TGTGCCAGCAGTTACTCGGTGGGGGGGGATTACTACGAGCAGTACTTC
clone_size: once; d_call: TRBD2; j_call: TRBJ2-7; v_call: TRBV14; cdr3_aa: CASSPGRGGWYEQYF; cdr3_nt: TGTGCCAGCAGCCCGGGTCGGGGGGGCTGGTACGAGCAGTACTTC
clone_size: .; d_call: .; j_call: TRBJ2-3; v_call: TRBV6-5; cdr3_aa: CASSRSEVGTDTQYF; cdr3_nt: TGTGCCAGCAGTCGGTCGGAGGTTGGCACAGATACGCAGTATTTT
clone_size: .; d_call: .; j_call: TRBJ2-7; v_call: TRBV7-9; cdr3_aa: CASSLGVGESYEQYF; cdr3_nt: TGTGCCAGCAGCTTAGGAGTAGGGGAAAGCTACGAGCAGTACTTC
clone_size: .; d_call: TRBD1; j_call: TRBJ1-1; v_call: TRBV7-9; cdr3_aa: CASSVYTGGNTEAFF; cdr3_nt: TGTGCCAGCAGCGTTTACACAGGGGGGAACACTGAAGCTTTCTTT
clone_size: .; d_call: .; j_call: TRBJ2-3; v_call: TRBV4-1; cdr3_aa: CASSQKIDSYTDTQYF; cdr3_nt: TGCGCCAGCAGCCAAAAGATTGACAGTTACACAGATACGCAGTATTTT
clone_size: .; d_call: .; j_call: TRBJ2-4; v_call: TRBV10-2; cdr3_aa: CASSETGPKNIQYF; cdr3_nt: TGCGCCAGCAGTGAGACAGGGCCCAAAAACATTCAGTACTTC
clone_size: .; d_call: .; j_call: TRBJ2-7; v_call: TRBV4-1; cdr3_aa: CASSPRDSEHEQYF; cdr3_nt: TGCGCCAGCAGCCCCCGGGACTCCGAACACGAGCAGTACTTC
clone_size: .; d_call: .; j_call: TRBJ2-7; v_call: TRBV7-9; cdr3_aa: CASSLFSSEQYF; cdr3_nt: TGTGCCAGCAGCTTATTTAGTAGTGAGCAGTACTTC
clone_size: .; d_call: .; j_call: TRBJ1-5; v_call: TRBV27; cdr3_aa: CASSHRDSNQPQHF; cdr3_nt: TGTGCCAGCAGCCACAGGGATAGCAATCAGCCCCAGCATTTT
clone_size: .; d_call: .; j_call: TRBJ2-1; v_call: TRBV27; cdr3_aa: CASSLSSRGYEQFF; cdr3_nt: TGTGCCAGCAGTTTATCGTCTCGGGGATATGAGCAGTTCTTC
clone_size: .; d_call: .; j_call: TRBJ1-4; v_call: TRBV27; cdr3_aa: CASSRGGGVEKLFF; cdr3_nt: TGTGCCAGCAGTCGGGGGGGCGGCGTTGAAAAACTGTTTTTT
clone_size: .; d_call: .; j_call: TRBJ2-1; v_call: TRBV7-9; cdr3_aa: CASSLPGSSYNEQFF; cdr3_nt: TGTGCCAGCAGCTTACCCGGGAGCTCCTACAATGAGCAGTTCTTC
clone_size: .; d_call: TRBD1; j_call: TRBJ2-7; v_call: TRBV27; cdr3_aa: CASSIGQGRDEQYF; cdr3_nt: TGTGCCAGCAGTATCGGACAGGGGCGGGACGAGCAGTACTTC
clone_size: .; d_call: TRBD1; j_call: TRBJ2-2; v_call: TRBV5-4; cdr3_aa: CASSQQGALAGELFF; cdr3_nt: TGTGCCAGCAGCCAACAGGGGGCTCTTGCCGGGGAGCTGTTTTTT
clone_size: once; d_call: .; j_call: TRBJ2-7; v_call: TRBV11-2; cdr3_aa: CASSLGGDYEQYF; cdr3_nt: TGTGCCAGCAGCTTAGGGGGGGACTACGAGCAGTACTTC
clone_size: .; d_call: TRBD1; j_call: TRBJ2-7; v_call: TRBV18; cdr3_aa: CASSPDDRAALEDEQYF; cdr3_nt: TGTGCCAGCTCACCGGATGACAGGGCAGCTCTTGAGGACGAGCAGTACTTC
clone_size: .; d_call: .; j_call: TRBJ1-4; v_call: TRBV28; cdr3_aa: CASSWRQLLFF; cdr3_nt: TGTGCCAGCAGTTGGAGACAGTTACTGTTTTTT
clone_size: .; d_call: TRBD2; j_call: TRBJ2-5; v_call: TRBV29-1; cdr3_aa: CSLPAGVVGETQYF; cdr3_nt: TGCAGCCTCCCAGCGGGAGTCGTGGGCGAGACCCAGTACTTC
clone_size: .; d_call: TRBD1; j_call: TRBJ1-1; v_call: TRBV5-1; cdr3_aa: CASSGGTGGLYTEAFF; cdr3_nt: TGCGCCAGCAGCGGTGGGACAGGGGGCTTGTACACTGAAGCTTTCTTT
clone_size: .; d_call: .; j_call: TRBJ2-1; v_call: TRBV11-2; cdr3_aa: CASSLSYSLPYNEQFF; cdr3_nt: TGTGCCAGCAGCTTAAGCTACTCTCTCCCCTACAATGAGCAGTTCTTC
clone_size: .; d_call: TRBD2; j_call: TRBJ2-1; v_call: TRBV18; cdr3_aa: CASSPSGLAGANEQFF; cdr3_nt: TGTGCCAGCTCACCCTCGGGACTAGCGGGAGCCAATGAGCAGTTCTTC
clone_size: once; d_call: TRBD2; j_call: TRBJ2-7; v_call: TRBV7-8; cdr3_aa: CASSWWGRDDEQYF; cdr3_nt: TGTGCCAGCAGCTGGTGGGGGAGGGACGACGAGCAGTACTTC
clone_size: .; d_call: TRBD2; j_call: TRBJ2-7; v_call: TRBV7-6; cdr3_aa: CASSPSGRANEQYF; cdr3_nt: TGTGCCAGCAGCCCTAGCGGGAGGGCTAACGAGCAGTACTTC
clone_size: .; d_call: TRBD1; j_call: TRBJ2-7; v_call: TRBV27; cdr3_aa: CASGSGTVAYEQYF; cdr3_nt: TGTGCCAGCGGATCCGGGACAGTAGCCTACGAGCAGTACTTC
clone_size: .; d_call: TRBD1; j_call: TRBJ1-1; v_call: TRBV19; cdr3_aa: CASSYDRGSGAEAFF; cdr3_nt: TGTGCCAGTAGTTACGACAGGGGATCTGGGGCTGAAGCTTTCTTT
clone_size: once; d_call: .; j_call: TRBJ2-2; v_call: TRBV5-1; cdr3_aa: CASSFADVENGGELFF; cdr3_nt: TGCGCCAGCAGCTTTGCGGATGTAGAAAATGGGGGGGAGCTGTTTTTT
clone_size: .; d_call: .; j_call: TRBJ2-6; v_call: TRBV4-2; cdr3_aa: CASSQDLADLSGANVLTF; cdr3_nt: TGTGCCAGCAGCCAAGATTTGGCAGATCTCTCTGGGGCCAACGTCCTGACTTTC
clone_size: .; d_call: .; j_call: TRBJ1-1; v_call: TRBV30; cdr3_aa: CAWSVGTSSAEAFF; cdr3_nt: TGTGCCTGGAGTGTAGGGACTTCTTCCGCTGAAGCTTTCTTT
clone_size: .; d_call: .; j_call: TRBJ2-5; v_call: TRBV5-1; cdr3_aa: CASSSELKETQYF; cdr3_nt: TGCGCCAGCAGCAGCGAGCTAAAAGAGACCCAGTACTTC
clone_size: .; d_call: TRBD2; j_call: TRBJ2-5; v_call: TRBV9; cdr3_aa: CASSPSGGFQETQYF; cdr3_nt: TGTGCCAGCAGCCCTAGCGGAGGTTTCCAAGAGACCCAGTACTTC
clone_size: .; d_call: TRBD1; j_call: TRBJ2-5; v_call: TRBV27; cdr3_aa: CASSLTSGGWGQETQYF; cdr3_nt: TGTGCCAGCAGTTTAACGTCAGGGGGATGGGGCCAAGAGACCCAGTACTTC
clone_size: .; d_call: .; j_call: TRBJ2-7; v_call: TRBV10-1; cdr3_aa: CASSEGAQQYF; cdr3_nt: TGCGCCAGCAGTGAAGGGGCGCAGCAGTACTTC
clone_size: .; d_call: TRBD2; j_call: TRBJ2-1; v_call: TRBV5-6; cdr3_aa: CASSILAGGVVGEQFF; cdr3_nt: TGTGCCAGCAGCATACTAGCGGGAGGAGTGGTGGGTGAGCAGTTCTTC
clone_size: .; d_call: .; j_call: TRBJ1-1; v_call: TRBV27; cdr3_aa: CASSLSPGEALNTEAFF; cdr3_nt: TGTGCCAGCAGTTTATCGCCAGGGGAAGCCTTGAACACTGAAGCTTTCTTT
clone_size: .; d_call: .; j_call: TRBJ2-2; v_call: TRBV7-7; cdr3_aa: CASSLTGPYGGDTGELFF; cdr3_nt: TGTGCCAGCAGCTTGACAGGACCCTATGGCGGAGATACCGGGGAGCTGTTTTTT
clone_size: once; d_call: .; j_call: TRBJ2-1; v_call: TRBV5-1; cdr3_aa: CASLDRTYNEQFF; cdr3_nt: TGCGCCAGCCTCGACAGAACCTACAATGAGCAGTTCTTC
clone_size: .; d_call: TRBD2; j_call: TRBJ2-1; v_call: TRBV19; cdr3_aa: CASSMGGPSNEQFF; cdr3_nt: TGTGCCAGTAGTATGGGAGGGCCAAGTAATGAGCAGTTCTTC
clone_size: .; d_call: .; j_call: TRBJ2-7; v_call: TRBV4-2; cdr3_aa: CASSQDPQGIIYEQYF; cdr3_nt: TGTGCCAGCAGCCAAGATCCGCAGGGGATTATCTACGAGCAGTACTTC
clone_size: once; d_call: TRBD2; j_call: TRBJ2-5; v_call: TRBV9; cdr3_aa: CASSEGTGLAGVGETQYF; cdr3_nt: TGTGCCAGCAGCGAGGGGACGGGACTAGCGGGAGTGGGAGAGACCCAGTACTTC
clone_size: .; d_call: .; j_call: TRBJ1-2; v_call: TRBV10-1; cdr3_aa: CASSISRRGRVGGYTF; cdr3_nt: TGCGCCAGCAGTATCAGTCGGAGAGGCAGGGTGGGTGGCTACACCTTC
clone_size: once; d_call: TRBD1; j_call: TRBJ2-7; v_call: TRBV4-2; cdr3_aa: CASSQALTGNSYEQYF; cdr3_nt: TGTGCCAGCAGCCAAGCACTGACAGGGAACTCCTACGAGCAGTACTTC
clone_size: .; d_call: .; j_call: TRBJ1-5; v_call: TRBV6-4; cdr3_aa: CASSEQGGNQPQHF; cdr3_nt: TGTGCCAGCAGTGAGCAAGGGGGCAATCAGCCCCAGCATTTT
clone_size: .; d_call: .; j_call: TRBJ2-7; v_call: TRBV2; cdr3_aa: CASLEGRNEQYF; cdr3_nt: TGTGCCAGCCTGGAGGGGAGGAACGAGCAGTACTTC
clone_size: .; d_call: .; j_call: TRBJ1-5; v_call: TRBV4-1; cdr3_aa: CASSHPTGSNQPQHF; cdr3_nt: TGCGCCAGCAGCCATCCCACAGGTAGCAATCAGCCCCAGCATTTT
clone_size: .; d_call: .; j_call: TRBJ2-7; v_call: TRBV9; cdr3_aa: CASSAGTLYEQYF; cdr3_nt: TGTGCCAGCAGTGCCGGGACTCTCTACGAGCAGTACTTC
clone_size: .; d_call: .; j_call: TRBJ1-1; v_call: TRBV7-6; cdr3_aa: CASSSYDQGSEAFF; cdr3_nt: TGTGCCAGCAGCTCCTACGACCAGGGGTCCGAAGCTTTCTTT
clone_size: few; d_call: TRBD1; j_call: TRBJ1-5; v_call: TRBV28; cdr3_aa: CASSRDRPLNQPQHF; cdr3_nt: TGTGCCAGCAGTCGGGACAGGCCGCTCAATCAGCCCCAGCATTTT
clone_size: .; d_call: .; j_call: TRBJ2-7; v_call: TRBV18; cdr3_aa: CASSPVSYEQYF; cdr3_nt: TGTGCCAGCTCACCCGTCAGCTACGAGCAGTACTTC
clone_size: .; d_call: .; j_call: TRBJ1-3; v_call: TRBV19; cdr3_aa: CASSIGDTGNTIYF; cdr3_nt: TGTGCCAGTAGTATAGGGGACACTGGAAACACCATATATTTT
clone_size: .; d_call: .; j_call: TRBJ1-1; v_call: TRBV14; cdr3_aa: CASSQQWGDMNTEAFF; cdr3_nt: TGTGCCAGCAGCCAACAGTGGGGAGACATGAACACTGAAGCTTTCTTT
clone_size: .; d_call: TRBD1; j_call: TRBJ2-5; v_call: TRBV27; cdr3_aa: CASGTEYQETQYF; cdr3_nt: TGTGCCAGCGGGACAGAGTACCAAGAGACCCAGTACTTC